This TCR beta chain is drawn from a study of cytotoxic CD8 clonotypes in ibrutinib-treated CLL. Study as a whole: Response samples were drawn at a median of approximately 11 months of treatment, range 6 to 36.

Regarding the study as a whole: Pretreatment clonality was elevated relative to age-matched healthy donors and paralleled circulating CD8+ T-cell counts. Public clonotypes, an uncommon group, contracted or remained stable on treatment.

This CDR3 is 14 amino acids long. Looked up from germline, CDR1 is SGHNT and CDR2 is YYREEE (reference sequence). V lost 4 bases to trimming and J lost 0 bases, with 10 bases between them. Produced via immunoSEQ multiplex PCR; TCRdb's table is partial and in-frame only. Of tens of thousands of clones detected, more than 60% appear once; the ten largest clones hold under 6%. As concerns this clone: Its antigen is not identified.

Sample: PBMCs, taken after 12 months of ibrutinib treatment. This chain joins TRBV5-4 and TRBJ1-2; D call uncertain. This TCR came from a human donor with chronic lymphocytic leukemia. CDR3 sequence: CASSPDPANYGYTF. In DNA, the CDR3 is TGTGCCAGCAGCCCGGACCCTGCTAACTATGGCTACACCTTC.